This passage covers 3 T cell receptor beta chains from one sample sequenced in a study of cytomegalovirus exposure and HLA in healthy donors. PCR was performed using 60 Vbeta and 13 Jbeta primers. This table comes from immunoSEQ multiplex PCR, and its TCRdb copy is limited to in-frame clones, with some not included. The data show approximately 150,000 clones, roughly 81% seen once. Material: PBMCs. Receptor source: a woman in her forties or fifties in good health and CMV-seronegative.

This chain uses TRBV28 with TRBJ2-3; D not resolved. Germline V CDR1 and CDR2: MDHEN, SYDVKM. The V end was cut by 3 bases, the J end by 7 bases, with 11 bases between. The CDR3 loop spans 13 amino acids. The CDR3 protein is CASSFPGTNTQYF. DNA for the CDR3: TGTGCCAGCAGTTTTCCAGGAACGAATACGCAGTATTTT.

This clone showed up just a few times. The V gene is TRBV4-3, the J gene TRBJ1-1; D is possibly TRBD1 (6 bases). The CDR3 has 17 residues. CDR1 is LGHNA, CDR2 YSLEER, per germline. The V gene lost 0 bases and the J gene lost 1 base, with 15 bases spanning the gap. CDR3 sequence (DNA): TGCGCCAGCAGCCAAGATGTTCAGGGCAGGGGGAACACTGAAGCTTTCTTT. Translated, it gives CASSQDVQGRGNTEAFF.

The chain is built from TRBV28 and TRBJ2-7, with D perhaps matching TRBD2 (6 bases). This CDR3 has 14 residues. The V and J ends lost 6 bases and 6 bases respectively, with 18 bases between them. In germline, CDR1 is MDHEN, CDR2 SYDVKM. CDR3 nucleotides: TGTGCCAGCAGCCCCGGAGGGGCTATTTCCGAGCAGTACTTC. Translated: CASSPGGAISEQYF. Full variable domain (outside the CDR3, taken from reference TRBV28 and TRBJ2-7): DVKVTQSSRYLVKRTGEKVFLECVQDMDHENMFWYRQDPGLGLRLIYFSYDVKMKEKGDIPEGYSVSREKKERFSLILESASTNQTSMYLCASSPGGAISEQYFGPGTRLTVT.